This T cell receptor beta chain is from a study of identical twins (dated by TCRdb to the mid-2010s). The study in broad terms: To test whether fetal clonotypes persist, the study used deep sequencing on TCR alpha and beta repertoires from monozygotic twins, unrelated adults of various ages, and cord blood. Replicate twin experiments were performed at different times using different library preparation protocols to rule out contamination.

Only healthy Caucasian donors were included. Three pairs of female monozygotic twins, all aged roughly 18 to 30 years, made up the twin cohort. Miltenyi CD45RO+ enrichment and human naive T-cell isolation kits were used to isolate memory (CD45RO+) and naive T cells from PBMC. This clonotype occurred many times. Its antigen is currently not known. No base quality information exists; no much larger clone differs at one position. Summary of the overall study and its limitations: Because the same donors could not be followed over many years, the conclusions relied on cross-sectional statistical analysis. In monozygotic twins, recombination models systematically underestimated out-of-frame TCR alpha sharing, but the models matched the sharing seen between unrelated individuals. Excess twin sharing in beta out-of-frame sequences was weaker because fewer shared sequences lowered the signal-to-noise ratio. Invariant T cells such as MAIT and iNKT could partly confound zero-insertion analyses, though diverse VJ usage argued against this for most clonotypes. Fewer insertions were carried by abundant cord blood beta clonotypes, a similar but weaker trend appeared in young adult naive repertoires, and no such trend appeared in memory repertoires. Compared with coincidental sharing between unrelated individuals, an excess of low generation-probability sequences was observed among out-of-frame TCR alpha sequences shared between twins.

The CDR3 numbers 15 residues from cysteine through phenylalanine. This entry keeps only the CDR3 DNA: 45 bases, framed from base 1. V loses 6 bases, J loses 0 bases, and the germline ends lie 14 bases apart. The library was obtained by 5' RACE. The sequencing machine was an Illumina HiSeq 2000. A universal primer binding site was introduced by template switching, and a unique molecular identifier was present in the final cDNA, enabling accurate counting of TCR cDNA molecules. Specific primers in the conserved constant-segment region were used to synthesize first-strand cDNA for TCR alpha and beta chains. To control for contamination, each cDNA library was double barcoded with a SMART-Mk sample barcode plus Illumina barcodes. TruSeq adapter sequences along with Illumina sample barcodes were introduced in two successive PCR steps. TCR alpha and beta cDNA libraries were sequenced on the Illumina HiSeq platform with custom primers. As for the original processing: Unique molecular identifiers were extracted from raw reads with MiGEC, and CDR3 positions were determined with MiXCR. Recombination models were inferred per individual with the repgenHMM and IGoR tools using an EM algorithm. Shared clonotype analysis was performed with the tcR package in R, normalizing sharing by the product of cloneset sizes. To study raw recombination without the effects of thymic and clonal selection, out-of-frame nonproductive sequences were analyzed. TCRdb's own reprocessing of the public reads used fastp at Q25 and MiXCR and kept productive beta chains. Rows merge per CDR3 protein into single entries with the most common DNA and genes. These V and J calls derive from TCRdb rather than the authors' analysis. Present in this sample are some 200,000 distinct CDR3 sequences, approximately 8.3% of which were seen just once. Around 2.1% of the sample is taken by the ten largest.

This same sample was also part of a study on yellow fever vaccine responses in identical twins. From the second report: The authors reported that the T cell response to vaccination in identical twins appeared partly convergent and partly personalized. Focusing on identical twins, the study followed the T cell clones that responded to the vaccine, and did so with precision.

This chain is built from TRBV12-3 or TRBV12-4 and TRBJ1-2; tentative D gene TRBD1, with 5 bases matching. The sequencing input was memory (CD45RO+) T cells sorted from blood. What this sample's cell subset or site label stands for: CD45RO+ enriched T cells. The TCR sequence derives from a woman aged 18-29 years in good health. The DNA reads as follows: TGTGCCAGCAGACCGACAGATTTAACTAACTATGGCTACACCTTC. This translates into CASRPTDLTNYGYTF.